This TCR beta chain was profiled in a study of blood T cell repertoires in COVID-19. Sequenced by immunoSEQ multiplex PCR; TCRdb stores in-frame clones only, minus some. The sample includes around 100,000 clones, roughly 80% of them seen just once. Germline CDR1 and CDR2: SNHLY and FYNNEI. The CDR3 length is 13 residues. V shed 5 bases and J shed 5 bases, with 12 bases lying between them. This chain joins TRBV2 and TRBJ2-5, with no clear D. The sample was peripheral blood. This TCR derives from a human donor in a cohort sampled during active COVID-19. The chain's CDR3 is CASSNYPRETQYF. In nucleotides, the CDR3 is TGTGCCAGCAGTAACTACCCGAGGGAGACCCAGTACTTC. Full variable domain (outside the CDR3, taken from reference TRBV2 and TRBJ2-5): EPEVTQTPSHQVTQMGQEVILRCVPISNHLYFYWYRQILGQKVEFLVSFYNNEISEKSEIFDDQFSVERPDGSNFTLKIRSTKLEDSAMYFCASSNYPRETQYFGPGTRLLVL.